A selection of T cell receptor beta chains follows, all from one sample in a study of early T cells in non-severe SARS-CoV-2 infection. Via MiXCR, TCRdb re-called the 5' RACE reads, giving one row per CDR3 protein. The sample holds nearly 45,000 distinct CDR3 sequences, around a tenth seen once. The sequencing sample was made of whole blood. The receptors stem from an adult who was a healthcare worker with PCR-confirmed SARS-CoV-2 infection or an uninfected control (not recorded which). CDR3s leave out the opening cysteine and the closing phenylalanine or tryptophan. D genes are given only for firm matches. Not all rows give a size; the values are once, few, many and, for expanded clones, a class.

v_gene	abundance	d_gene	j_gene	CDR3aa
TRBV15	few	NA	TRBJ2-1	ATSSGLIDEQF
TRBV2	many	NA	TRBJ1-1	ASRQALTGNTEAF
TRBV4-3	many	NA	TRBJ2-1	ASSQVAYNEQF
TRBV28	many	NA	TRBJ1-1	ASSSGRSREAF
TRBV7-9	many	NA	TRBJ2-3	ASSLDADTQY
TRBV2	many	NA	TRBJ2-5	ASSWAEQETQY
TRBV6-5	NA	NA	TRBJ2-7	ASSTDRSEQY
TRBV12-3/TRBV12-4	many	TRBD2	TRBJ2-2	ASNFFASGSRGGELF
TRBV27	many	NA	TRBJ1-3	ASSLSVRQGNTIY
TRBV6-6	few	TRBD1	TRBJ1-2	ASSHGQDDGYT
TRBV15	NA	NA	TRBJ2-7	ATSRDRMSSYEQY
TRBV29-1	many	NA	TRBJ1-5	SVVGGRDQPQH
TRBV9	many	NA	TRBJ1-6	ASSDYNSPLH
TRBV28	NA	TRBD2	TRBJ2-1	ASSLAGAPFNNEQF
TRBV9	many	TRBD2	TRBJ2-2	ASSVAASGFVGELF
TRBV4-2	few	NA	TRBJ2-1	ASSQGGKQGNEQF
TRBV7-2	NA	TRBD1	TRBJ1-3	ASSSGTGVGNTIY
TRBV7-8	NA	NA	TRBJ2-5	VSSLGQRETQY